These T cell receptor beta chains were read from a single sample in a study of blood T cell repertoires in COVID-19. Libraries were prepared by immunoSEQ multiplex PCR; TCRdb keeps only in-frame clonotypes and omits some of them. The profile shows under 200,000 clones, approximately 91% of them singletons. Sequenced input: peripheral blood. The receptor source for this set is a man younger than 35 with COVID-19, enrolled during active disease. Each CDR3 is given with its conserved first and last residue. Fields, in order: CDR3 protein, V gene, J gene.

CASRPGGTGASYGYTF	TRBV12-2	TRBJ1-2
CASSFEPNTEAFF	TRBV5-5	TRBJ1-1
CASSYRLAGTYNEQFF	TRBV4-2	TRBJ2-1
CASSESGQGLDGPQHF	TRBV2	TRBJ1-5
CASSVSGQSNYGYTF	TRBV9	TRBJ1-2
CASSLLTAAYEQYF	TRBV5-6	TRBJ2-7
CASSAGTSNQETQYF	TRBV7-3	TRBJ2-5
CASSHPSEVLEQYF	TRBV3-1/TRBV3-2	TRBJ2-7
CAIRPAGGSYNEQFF	TRBV10-3	TRBJ2-1
CASSSGPGVNYNEQFF	TRBV28	TRBJ2-1
CASSVAQGAGNYEQYF	TRBV7-9	TRBJ2-7
CASSLSSYEQYF	TRBV7-9	TRBJ2-7
CAWSGGRTYGYTF	TRBV30	TRBJ1-2
CASSLLRGGNQPQHF	TRBV7-8	TRBJ1-5
CASSLRLAGFVSTDTQYF	TRBV27	TRBJ2-3
CASSEGAGYNEQFF	TRBV2	TRBJ2-1
CASSYGRGSNTEAFF	TRBV6-6	TRBJ1-1
CASKDRGNYEQYF	TRBV13	TRBJ2-7
CASRVETTGNSPLHF	TRBV28	TRBJ1-6
CASRTGHGYTF	TRBV30	TRBJ1-2
CASSRRLDNEQFF	TRBV7-3	TRBJ2-1
CASSSGTESSYNEQFF	TRBV7-2	TRBJ2-1
CASSLSHGGETRETQYF	TRBV11-2	TRBJ2-5
CASSSISEQFF	TRBV28	TRBJ2-1
CASSLRGTGAYEQYF	TRBV27	TRBJ2-7
CSVITGQGEHYYTF	TRBV29-1	TRBJ1-2
CASSVGFGTSSYNEQFF	TRBV9	TRBJ2-1
CARRLAGYTDTQYF	TRBV30	TRBJ2-3
CASSPLAGAYEQYF	TRBV7-8	TRBJ2-7
CASSFLAPAGELFF	TRBV28	TRBJ2-2
CSVSQGSNQPQHF	TRBV29-1	TRBJ1-5
CASMRRLNEKLLF	TRBV19	TRBJ1-4
CASSLAGGKPQHF	TRBV12-3/TRBV12-4	TRBJ1-5
CARRVSTDTQYF	TRBV5-8	TRBJ2-3
CASSVAPPTGDYGYTF	TRBV9	TRBJ1-2
CASSYQGGEETQYF	TRBV7-9	TRBJ2-5
CASSPSSHYYEQYF	TRBV9	TRBJ2-7
CASSLGPLAGGVYNEQFF	TRBV7-6	TRBJ2-1
CASGTGSYNEQFF	TRBV27	TRBJ2-1
CASSQDLAGGITDTQYF	TRBV3-1/TRBV3-2	TRBJ2-3
CASSALSSYGYTF	TRBV7-2	TRBJ1-2
CASSPSQALAGGRETQYF	TRBV19	TRBJ2-5
CASSQAGQGYNEQFF	TRBV4-3	TRBJ2-1